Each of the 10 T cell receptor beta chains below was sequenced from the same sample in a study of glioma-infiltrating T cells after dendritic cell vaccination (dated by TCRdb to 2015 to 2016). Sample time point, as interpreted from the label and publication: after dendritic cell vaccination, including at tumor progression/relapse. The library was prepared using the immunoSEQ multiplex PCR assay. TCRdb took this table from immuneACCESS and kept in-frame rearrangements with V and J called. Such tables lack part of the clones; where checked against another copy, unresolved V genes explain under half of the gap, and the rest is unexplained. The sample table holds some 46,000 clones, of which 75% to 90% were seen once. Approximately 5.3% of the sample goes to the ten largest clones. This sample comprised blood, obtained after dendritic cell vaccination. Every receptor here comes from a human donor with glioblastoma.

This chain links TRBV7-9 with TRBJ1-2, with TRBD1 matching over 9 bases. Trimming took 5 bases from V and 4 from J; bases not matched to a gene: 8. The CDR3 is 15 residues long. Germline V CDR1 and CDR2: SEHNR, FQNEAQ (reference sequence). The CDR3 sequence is CASSDGQGFSYGYTF. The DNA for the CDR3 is TGTGCCAGCAGCGACGGACAGGGGTTTAGCTATGGCTACACCTTC.

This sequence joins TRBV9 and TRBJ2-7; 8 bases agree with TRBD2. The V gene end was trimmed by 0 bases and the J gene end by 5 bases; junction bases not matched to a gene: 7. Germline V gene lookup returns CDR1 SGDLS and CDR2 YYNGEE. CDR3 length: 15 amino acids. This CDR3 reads CASSVGGLVGDEQYF. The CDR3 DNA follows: TGTGCCAGCAGCGTAGGGGGACTAGTCGGCGACGAGCAGTACTTC.

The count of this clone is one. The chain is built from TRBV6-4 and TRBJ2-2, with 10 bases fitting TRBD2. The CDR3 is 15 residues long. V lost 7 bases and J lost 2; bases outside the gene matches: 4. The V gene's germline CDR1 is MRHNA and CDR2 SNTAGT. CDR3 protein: CASKSLAGNTGELFF. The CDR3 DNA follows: TGTGCCAGCAAGTCACTAGCGGGAAACACCGGGGAGCTGTTTTTT.

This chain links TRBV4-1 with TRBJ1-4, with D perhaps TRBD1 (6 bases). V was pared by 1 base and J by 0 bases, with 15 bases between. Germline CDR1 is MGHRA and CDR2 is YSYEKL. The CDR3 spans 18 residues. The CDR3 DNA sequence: TGCGCCAGCAGCCAAGGTGGCAGGGGAGAGGCAACTAATGAAAAACTGTTTTTT. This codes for CASSQGGRGEATNEKLFF.

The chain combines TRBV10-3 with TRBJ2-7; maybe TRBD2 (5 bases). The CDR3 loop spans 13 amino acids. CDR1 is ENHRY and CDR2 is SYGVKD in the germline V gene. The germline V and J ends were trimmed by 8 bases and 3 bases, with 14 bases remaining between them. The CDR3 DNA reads TGTGCCATCCAAACAGAGACTAACTACGAGCAGTACTTC. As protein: CAIQTETNYEQYF.

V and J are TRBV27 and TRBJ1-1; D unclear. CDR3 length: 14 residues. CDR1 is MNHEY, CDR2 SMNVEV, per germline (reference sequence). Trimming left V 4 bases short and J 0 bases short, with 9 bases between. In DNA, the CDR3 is TGTGCCAGCAGTTCGGGAGCCATGAACACTGAAGCTTTCTTT. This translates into CASSSGAMNTEAFF.

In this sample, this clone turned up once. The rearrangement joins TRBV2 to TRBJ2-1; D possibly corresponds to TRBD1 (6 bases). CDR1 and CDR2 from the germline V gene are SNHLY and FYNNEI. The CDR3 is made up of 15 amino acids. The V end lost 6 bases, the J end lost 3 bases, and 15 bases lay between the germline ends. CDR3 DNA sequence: TGTGCCAGCAGCAAGCAGGGGTCCCGCTACAATGAGCAGTTCTTC. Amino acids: CASSKQGSRYNEQFF.

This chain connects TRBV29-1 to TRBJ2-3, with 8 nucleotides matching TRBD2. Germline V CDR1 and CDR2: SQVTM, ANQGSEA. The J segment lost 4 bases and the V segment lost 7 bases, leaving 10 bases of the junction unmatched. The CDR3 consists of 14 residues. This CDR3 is CSGAGGAGADTQYF. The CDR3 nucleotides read TGCAGCGGTGCGGGAGGCGCGGGCGCAGATACGCAGTATTTT.

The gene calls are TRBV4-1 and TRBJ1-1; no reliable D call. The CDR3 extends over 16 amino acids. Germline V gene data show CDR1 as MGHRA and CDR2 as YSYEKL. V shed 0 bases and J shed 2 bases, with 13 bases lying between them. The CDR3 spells CASSQDVGRKNTEAFF. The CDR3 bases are TGCGCCAGCAGCCAAGATGTGGGCAGAAAAAACACTGAAGCTTTCTTT.

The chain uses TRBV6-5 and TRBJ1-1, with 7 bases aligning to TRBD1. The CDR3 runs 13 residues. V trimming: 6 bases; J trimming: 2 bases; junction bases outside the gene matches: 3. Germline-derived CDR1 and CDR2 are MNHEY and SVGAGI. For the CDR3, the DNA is TGTGCCAGCAGCTACAGGGGAAACACTGAAGCTTTCTTT. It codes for CASSYRGNTEAFF.